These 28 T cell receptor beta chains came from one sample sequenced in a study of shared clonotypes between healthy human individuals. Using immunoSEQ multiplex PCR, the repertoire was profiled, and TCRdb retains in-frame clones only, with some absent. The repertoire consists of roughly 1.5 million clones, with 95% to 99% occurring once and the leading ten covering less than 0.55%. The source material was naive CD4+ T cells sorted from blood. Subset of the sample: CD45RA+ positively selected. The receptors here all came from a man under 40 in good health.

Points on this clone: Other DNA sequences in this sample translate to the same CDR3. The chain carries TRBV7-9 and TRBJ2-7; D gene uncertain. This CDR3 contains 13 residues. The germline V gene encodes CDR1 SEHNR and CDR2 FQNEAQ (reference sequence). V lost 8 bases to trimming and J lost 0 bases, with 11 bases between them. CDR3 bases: TGTGCCAGCTCCCCCCGCGCCTCCTACGAGCAGTACTTC. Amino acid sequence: CASSPRASYEQYF.

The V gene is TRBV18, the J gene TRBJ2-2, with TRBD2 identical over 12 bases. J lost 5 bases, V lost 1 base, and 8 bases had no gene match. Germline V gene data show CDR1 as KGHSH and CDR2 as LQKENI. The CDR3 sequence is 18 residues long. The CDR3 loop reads CASSPLLAGGPGTGELFF. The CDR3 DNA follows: TGTGCCAGCTCACCACTCCTAGCGGGAGGGCCTGGAACCGGGGAGCTGTTTTTT. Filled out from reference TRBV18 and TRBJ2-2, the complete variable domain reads NAGVMQNPRHLVRRRGQEARLRCSPMKGHSHVYWYRQLPEEGLKFMVYLQKENIIDESGMPKERFSAEFPKEGPSILRIQQVVRGDSAAYFCASSPLLAGGPGTGELFFGEGSRLTVL.

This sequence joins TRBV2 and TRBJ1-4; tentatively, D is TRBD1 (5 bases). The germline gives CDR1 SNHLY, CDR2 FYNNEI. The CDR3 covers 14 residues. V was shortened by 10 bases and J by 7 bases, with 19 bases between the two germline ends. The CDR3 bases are TGTGCCACCGCCCCGGGGGAAAATAGTGAAAAACTGTTTTTT. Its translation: CATAPGENSEKLFF.

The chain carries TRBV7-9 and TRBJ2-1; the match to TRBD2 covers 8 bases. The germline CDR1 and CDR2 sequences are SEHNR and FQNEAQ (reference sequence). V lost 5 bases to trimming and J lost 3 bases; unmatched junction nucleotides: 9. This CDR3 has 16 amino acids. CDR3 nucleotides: TGTGCCAGCAGCGCCCCGGCGGGGGGCTTCTACAATGAGCAGTTCTTC. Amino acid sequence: CASSAPAGGFYNEQFF. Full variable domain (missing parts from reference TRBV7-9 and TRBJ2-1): DTGVSQNPRHKITKRGQNVTFRCDPISEHNRLYWYRQTLGQGPEFLTYFQNEAQLEKSRLLSDRFSAERPKGSFSTLEIQRTEQGDSAMYLCASSAPAGGFYNEQFFGPGTRLTVL.

CDR3 DNA sequence: TGTGCCAGCAGCCCTACTCCCGACAGTGATAATGGCTACACCTTC. It is translated as CASSPTPDSDNGYTF. The chain is built from TRBV11-2 and TRBJ1-2; TRBD1 is a possible D gene (5 bases). The CDR3 has 15 amino acids. The V end was cut by 5 bases, the J end by 6 bases, with 19 bases between. The germline CDR1 and CDR2 sequences are SGHAT and FQNNGV.

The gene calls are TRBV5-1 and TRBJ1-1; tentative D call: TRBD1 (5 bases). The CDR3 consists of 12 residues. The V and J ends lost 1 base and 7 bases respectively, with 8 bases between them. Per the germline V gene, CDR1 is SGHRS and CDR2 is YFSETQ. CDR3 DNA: TGCGCCAGCAGCTTGCCCGGGGGTGAAGCTTTCTTT. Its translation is CASSLPGGEAFF.

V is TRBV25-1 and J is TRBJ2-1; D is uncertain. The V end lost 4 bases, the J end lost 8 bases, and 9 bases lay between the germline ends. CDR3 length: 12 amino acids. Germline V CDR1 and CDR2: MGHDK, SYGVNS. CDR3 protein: CASSGETDEQFF. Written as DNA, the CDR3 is TGTGCCAGCAGTGGAGAGACGGATGAGCAGTTCTTC.

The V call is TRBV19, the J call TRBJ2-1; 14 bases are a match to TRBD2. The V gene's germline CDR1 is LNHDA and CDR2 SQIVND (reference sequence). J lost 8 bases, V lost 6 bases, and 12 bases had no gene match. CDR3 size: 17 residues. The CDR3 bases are TGTGCCAGTAGCCGACGGCTGGGACTAGCGGGAGACGATGAGCAGTTCTTC. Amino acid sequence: CASSRRLGLAGDDEQFF.

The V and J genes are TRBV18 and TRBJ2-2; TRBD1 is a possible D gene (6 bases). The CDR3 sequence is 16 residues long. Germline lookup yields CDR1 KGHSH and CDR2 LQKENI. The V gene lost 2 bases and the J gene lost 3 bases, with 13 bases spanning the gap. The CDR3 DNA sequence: TGTGCCAGCTCACCATACAGGGTTAGAGACACCGGGGAGCTGTTTTTT. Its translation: CASSPYRVRDTGELFF.

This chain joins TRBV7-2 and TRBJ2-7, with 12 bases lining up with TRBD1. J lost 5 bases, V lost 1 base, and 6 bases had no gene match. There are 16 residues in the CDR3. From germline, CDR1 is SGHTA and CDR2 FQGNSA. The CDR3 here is CASSLGWGTGGHEQYF. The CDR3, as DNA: TGTGCCAGCAGCTTAGGTTGGGGGACAGGGGGCCACGAGCAGTACTTC.

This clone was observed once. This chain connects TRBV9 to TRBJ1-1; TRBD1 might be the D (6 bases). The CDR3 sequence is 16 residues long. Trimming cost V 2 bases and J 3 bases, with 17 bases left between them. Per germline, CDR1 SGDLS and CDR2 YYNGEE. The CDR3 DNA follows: TGTGCCAGCAGCGTGGGGCCCACAGGGAGGGACACTGAAGCTTTCTTT. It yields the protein CASSVGPTGRDTEAFF.

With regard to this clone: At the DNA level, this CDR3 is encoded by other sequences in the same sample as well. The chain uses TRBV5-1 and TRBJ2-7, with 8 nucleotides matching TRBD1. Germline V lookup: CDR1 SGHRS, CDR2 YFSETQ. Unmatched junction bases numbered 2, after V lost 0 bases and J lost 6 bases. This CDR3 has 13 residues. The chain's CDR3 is CASSLVGQGEQYF. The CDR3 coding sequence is TGCGCCAGCAGCTTGGTTGGACAGGGCGAGCAGTACTTC.

The CDR3 is CASSFLAGAGGANVLTF. CDR3 DNA sequence: TGCGCCAGCAGCTTTTTAGCGGGAGCTGGAGGGGCCAACGTCCTGACTTTC. J is TRBJ2-6 and V is TRBV5-1; 9 bases fit TRBD2. Trimming removed 2 bases from V and 4 bases from J; junction bases left unmatched: 7. The CDR3 is made up of 17 amino acids. CDR1 SGHRS and CDR2 YFSETQ come from the germline V gene.

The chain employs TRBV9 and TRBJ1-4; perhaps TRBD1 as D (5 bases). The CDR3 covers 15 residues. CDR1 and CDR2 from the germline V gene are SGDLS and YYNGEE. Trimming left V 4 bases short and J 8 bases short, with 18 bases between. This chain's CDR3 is CASSPHTGGEEKLFF. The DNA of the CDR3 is TGTGCCAGCAGCCCACATACTGGGGGTGAGGAAAAACTGTTTTTT.

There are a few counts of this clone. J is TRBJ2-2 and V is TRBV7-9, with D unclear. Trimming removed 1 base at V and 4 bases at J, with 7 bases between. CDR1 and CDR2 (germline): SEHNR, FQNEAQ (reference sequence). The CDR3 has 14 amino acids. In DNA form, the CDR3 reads TGTGCCAGCAGCTTAGAGTGGAGCACCGGGGAGCTGTTTTTT. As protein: CASSLEWSTGELFF.

In nucleotides, the CDR3 is TGCGCCAGCAGTGAGAATCTTGGCAACACCATATATTTT. This encodes CASSENLGNTIYF. The V and J genes are TRBV10-1 and TRBJ1-3; D is uncertain. The CDR3 has 13 amino acids. Trimming left V 2 bases short and J 7 bases short, with 9 bases between. Looked up from germline, CDR1 is WNHNN and CDR2 is SYGVQD (reference sequence).

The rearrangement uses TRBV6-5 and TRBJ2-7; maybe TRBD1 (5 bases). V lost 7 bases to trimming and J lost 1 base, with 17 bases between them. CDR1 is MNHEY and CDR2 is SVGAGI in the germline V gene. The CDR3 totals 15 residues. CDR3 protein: CASIPRAGLSYEQYF. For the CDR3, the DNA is TGTGCCAGCATCCCGAGAGCAGGGCTTTCCTACGAGCAGTACTTC.

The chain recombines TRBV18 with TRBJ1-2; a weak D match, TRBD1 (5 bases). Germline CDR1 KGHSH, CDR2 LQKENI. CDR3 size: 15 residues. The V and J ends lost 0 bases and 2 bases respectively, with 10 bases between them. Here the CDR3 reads CASSPPVGQNYGYTF. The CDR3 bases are TGTGCCAGCTCACCACCGGTGGGGCAAAACTATGGCTACACCTTC.

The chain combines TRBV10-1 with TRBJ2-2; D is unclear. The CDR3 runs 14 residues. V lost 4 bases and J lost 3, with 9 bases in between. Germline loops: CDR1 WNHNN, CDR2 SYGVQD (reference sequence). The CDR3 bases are TGCGCCAGCAGTGGCAGTTACGACACCGGGGAGCTGTTTTTT. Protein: CASSGSYDTGELFF.

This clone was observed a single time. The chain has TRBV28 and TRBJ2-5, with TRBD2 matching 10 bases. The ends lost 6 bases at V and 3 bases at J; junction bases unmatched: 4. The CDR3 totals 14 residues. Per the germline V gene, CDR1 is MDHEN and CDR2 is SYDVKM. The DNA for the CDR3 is TGTGCCAGCAGCTATGGGACTAGCGAAGAGACCCAGTACTTC. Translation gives CASSYGTSEETQYF.

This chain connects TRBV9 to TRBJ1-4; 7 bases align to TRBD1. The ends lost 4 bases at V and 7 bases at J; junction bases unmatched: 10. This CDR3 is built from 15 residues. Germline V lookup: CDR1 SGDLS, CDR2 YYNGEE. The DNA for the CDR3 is TGTGCCAGCAGCACCTTGGGGGACAGAATTGAAAAACTGTTTTTT. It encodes CASSTLGDRIEKLFF.

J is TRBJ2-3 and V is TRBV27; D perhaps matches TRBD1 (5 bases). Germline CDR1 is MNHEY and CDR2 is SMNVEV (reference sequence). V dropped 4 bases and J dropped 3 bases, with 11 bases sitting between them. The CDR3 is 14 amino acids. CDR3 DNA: TGTGCCAGCAGTTGGGGCTCAGAGACAGATACGCAGTATTTT. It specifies CASSWGSETDTQYF.

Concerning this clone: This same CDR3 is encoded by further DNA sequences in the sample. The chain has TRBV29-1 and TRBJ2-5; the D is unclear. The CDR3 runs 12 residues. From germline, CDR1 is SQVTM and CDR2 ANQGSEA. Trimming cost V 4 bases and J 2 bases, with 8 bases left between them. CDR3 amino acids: CSVVGYQETQYF. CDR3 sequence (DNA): TGCAGCGTTGTCGGTTATCAAGAGACCCAGTACTTC.

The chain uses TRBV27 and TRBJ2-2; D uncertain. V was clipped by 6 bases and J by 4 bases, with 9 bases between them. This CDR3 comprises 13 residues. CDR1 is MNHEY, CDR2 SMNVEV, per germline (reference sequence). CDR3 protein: CASRPFLTGELFF. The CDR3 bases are TGTGCCAGCAGACCGTTCCTCACCGGGGAGCTGTTTTTT.

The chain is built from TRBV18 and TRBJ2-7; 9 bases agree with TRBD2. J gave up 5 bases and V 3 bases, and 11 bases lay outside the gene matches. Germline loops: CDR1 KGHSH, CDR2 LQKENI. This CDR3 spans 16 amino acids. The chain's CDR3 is CASSPRVAGGPDEQYF. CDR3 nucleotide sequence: TGTGCCAGCTCACCTCGCGTGGCGGGAGGGCCGGACGAGCAGTACTTC.

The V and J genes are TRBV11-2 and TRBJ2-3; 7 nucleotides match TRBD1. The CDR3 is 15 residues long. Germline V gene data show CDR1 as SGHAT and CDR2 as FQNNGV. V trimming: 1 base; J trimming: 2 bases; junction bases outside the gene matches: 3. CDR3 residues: CASSLVGTATDTQYF. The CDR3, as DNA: TGTGCCAGCAGCTTAGTCGGGACAGCCACAGATACGCAGTATTTT.

The DNA of the CDR3 is TGTGCCAGCAGCTCCCTGATCCCCGTCACCTACGAGCAGTACTTC. Its protein product is CASSSLIPVTYEQYF. The chain links TRBV5-6 to TRBJ2-7; D not resolved. Between the trimmed V and J ends, which lost 3 bases and 2 bases, there was a span of 15 bases. This CDR3 has 15 amino acids. Per the germline V gene, CDR1 is SGHDT and CDR2 is YYEEEE.

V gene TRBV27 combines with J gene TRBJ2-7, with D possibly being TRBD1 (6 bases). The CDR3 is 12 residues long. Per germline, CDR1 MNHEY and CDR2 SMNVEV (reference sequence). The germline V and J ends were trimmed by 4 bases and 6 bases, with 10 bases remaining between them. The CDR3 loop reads CASSWRGGEQYF. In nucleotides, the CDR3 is TGTGCCAGCAGTTGGAGAGGGGGCGAGCAGTACTTC.